The entry below describes one T cell receptor (beta chain). Antigen specificity is unknown. This record comes from a study of T cell responses to AZD1222 COVID-19 vaccine. Study outcomes and limitations: Clonal diversity was possibly underestimated, and the donors were mostly white British, with more females. Across the whole spike, CD4 TCRs peaked at regions 160-218 and 743-854.

With 4 bases clipped from V and 3 bases from J, the junction kept 7 bases outside the gene matches. The CDR3 consists of 15 residues. CDR1 and CDR2 from the germline V gene are SGHDT and YYEEEE. Sequencing was performed with immunoSEQ multiplex PCR; in TCRdb, only in-frame clones are kept and a portion is missing. The sample records about 150,000 clones, approximately 88% being singletons. The rearrangement joins TRBV5-6 to TRBJ1-2, with TRBD1 matching 9 bases. The TCR sequence derives from an adult in good health. The source material was peripheral blood, sampled on day 0 of AZD1222 vaccination. The DNA for the CDR3 is TGTGCCAGCAGCCAAACAGGGGGCGCAGACTATGGCTACACCTTC. It codes for CASSQTGGADYGYTF.